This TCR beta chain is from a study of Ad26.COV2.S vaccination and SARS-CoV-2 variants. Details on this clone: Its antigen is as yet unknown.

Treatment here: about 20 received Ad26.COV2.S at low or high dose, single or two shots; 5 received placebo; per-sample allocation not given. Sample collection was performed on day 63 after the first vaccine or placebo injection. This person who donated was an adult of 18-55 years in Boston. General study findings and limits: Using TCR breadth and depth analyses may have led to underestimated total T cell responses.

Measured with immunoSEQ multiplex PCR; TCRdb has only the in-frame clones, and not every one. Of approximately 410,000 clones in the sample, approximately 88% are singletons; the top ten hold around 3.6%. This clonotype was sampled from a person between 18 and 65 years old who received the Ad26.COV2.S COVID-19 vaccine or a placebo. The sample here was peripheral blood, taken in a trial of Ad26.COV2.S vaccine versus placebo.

CDR3 loop: CASSRDSEETQYF. CDR3 sequence (DNA): TGTGCCAGCAGCAGGGACAGCGAAGAGACCCAGTACTTC. The V and J genes are TRBV7-3 and TRBJ2-5; 7 nucleotides match TRBD1. The germline gives CDR1 SGHTA, CDR2 FQGTGA. This CDR3 has 13 amino acids. With V trimmed by 5 bases and J by 3 bases, 3 bases remained unmatched.